A selection of T cell receptor beta chains follows, all from one sample in a study of OX40 agonist ivuxolimab in advanced cancers. The table came from immunoSEQ multiplex PCR; TCRdb's copy has only in-frame clones and leaves some out. The table shows about 100,000 clones, with roughly 90% occurring only once. The sample here was CD4+ or CD8+ T cells sorted from blood, taken in a trial of the OX40 agonist ivuxolimab. These TCRs come from an adult with an advanced solid tumor such as melanoma, head and neck, liver or kidney cancer. Both conserved end residues are trimmed from each CDR3. The order of the fields is V gene, J gene, clone size, CDR3 protein. Where a row states a size, it is once, few, many or the class of an expanded clone; other rows omit it.

TRBV27	TRBJ2-7	.	ASRRTAGSYEQY
TRBV7-9	TRBJ2-6	.	ASNPYGRGANVLT
TRBV5-1	TRBJ2-7	.	ASSLDGEQY
TRBV18	TRBJ2-1	.	ASSPGLRNNEQF
TRBV7-9	TRBJ2-1	.	ASSLGTSKDEQF
TRBV19	TRBJ2-1	.	ASSISSGGSYNEQF
TRBV5-1	TRBJ2-7	once	ASSLVGRNEQY
TRBV2	TRBJ2-2	.	ASSLASVTGELF
TRBV19	TRBJ2-1	.	ASRPQGGSSYNEQF
TRBV5-1	TRBJ1-2	once	ASSLEGEYGYT
TRBV30	TRBJ2-1	few	AWRKQVEQF
TRBV4-3	TRBJ1-1	.	ASSQETGGLVAF
TRBV15	TRBJ2-7	.	ATSRDGFVNEQY
TRBV30	TRBJ2-7	.	AWSVLYEQY
TRBV2	TRBJ1-5	.	ASYTGGDSNQPQH
TRBV19	TRBJ2-1	.	ASRRSGAYNEQF
TRBV6-5	TRBJ1-5	once	ASRDRAYSNQPQH
TRBV5-5	TRBJ1-1	.	ASSPSTGGNTEAF
TRBV7-2	TRBJ1-1	.	ASSPRGGTEAF
TRBV5-4	TRBJ2-7	.	ASSFYGLGAYEQY
TRBV28	TRBJ2-1	.	ASSLTWSGVDEQF
TRBV6-5	TRBJ2-7	.	ASSYWTSGPYEQY
TRBV5-4	TRBJ2-2	.	ASSSDRALTGELF
TRBV2	TRBJ2-7	.	ASSKNYRGEEQY
TRBV14	TRBJ2-3	.	ASSRLTGITDTQY
TRBV29-1	TRBJ2-1	.	SVDGGRLDNEQF
TRBV27	TRBJ1-3	.	ASRQGAGNTIY
TRBV7-2	TRBJ2-5	.	ASSKLSGGETQY
TRBV28	TRBJ1-2	.	ASSFAQGAWGYT
TRBV9	TRBJ2-1	.	ASSVSTSGKTNEQF
TRBV28	TRBJ1-1	.	ASRQGMNTEAF
TRBV6-6	TRBJ2-1	.	ASSSGQGANEQF
TRBV18	TRBJ2-7	.	ASSPRGTYEQY
TRBV4-1	TRBJ1-5	.	ASSPREGNQPQH
TRBV19	TRBJ2-5	.	ASSIEGKGETQY
TRBV4-1	TRBJ2-5	once	ASSQDPEETQY
TRBV19	TRBJ2-5	.	ASSIGDQETQY
TRBV5-1	TRBJ2-3	.	ASSLPGVADTQY
TRBV19	TRBJ2-3	.	ASSSRERFQDTQY
TRBV11-3	TRBJ2-1	.	ASSLDPTAYNEQF
TRBV11-3	TRBJ2-1	.	ASRVTSGNYNEQF
TRBV7-9	TRBJ2-3	.	ASSLPQRPSGRTDTQY
TRBV7-2	TRBJ1-1	.	ASSLRVNRVTEAF
TRBV11-3	TRBJ1-5	.	ASSLEVNQPQH
TRBV19	TRBJ2-6	.	ASSIGTGGAGANVLT
TRBV5-4	TRBJ1-1	.	ASSLPAWNTEAF
TRBV5-1	TRBJ1-1	few	ASSRTSDTEAF
TRBV2	TRBJ2-7	once	ASGAVHSYEQY
TRBV5-1	TRBJ2-7	.	ASSLTGVYEQY
TRBV5-4	TRBJ2-3	.	ASSSGLAGVGDTQY
TRBV19	TRBJ1-2	.	ASSLRSWGKANYGYT
TRBV28	TRBJ1-5	.	ASSLFGQGYYSNQPQH
TRBV2	TRBJ2-5	.	ASSNTKTQY